Each of the 11 T cell receptor beta chains below was sequenced from the same sample in a study of T cells in Graves' hyperthyroidism and ophthalmopathy (dated by TCRdb to between 2017 and 2020). Library preparation employed multiplex PCR. The sequencer listed for this sample is Illumina HiSeq 2000. The TCR beta CDR3 regions were amplified from RNA transcripts. A first-round RT-PCR of the TCR CDR3 used the HTBI primer set with the Qiagen OneStep RT-PCR kit. TCRdb redid the processing of the public reads, applying fastp at Q25 and MiXCR, and retained in-frame beta chains. Under each unique CDR3 protein, matching rows form one entry showing the most common genes and DNA. The sample includes 480,000 or so distinct CDR3 sequences, with over 13% observed a single time. The top ten clonotypes cover less than 20% of the sample. The source material was blood. These receptors were obtained from a woman younger than 35 with Graves' hyperthyroidism.

In this sample, this clonotype turned up many times. The chain links TRBV2 to TRBJ1-1; D possibly corresponds to TRBD1 (5 bases). This CDR3 region has 13 residues. Trimming took off 6 bases at V and 9 bases at J, with 17 bases between the two ends. CDR1 and CDR2 from the germline V gene are SNHLY and FYNNEI. The CDR3, as DNA: TGTGCCAGCAGACAAGACAGCCTCGATAAAGCTTTCTTT. Translated, it gives CASRQDSLDKAFF.

Points on this clonotype: Being one base from a much bigger clone, this may be a read error. The rearrangement joins TRBV2 to TRBJ1-5; TRBD1 agrees at 7 bases. Germline V CDR1 and CDR2: SNHLY, FYNNEI. The length of the CDR3 is 14 residues. The CDR3 here is CASKSGTVAQPQNF. The DNA of the CDR3 is TGTGCCAGCAAATCCGGGACAGTGGCCCAGCCCCAGAATTTT.

This clonotype showed up many times. V usage is TRBV4-1 and J usage is TRBJ1-1; 9 nucleotides match TRBD1. Germline CDR1 and CDR2: MGHRA and YSYEKL. CDR3 length: 15 amino acids. The V and J ends lost 4 bases and 5 bases, in that order; junction bases with no gene match: 8. In DNA form, the CDR3 reads TGCGCCAGCAGCCCTCGACAGGGGGGAACGACTGAAGCTTTCTTT. As protein: CASSPRQGGTTEAFF.

This clonotype came up many times. The rearrangement uses TRBV12-3 or TRBV12-4 and TRBJ1-2; weak D call: TRBD1 (6 bases). CDR3 length equals 14 residues. V was clipped by 2 bases and J by 5 bases, with 12 bases between them. The CDR3: CASSLQDRTYGYTF. The DNA of the CDR3 is TGTGCCAGCAGTTTACAGGACAGAACTTATGGCTACACCTTC.

This clonotype was picked up a small number of times. The DNA for the CDR3 is TGTGCCAGCAGCCCCCCGTGGGGATGGAGCACTGAAGCTTTCTTT. Protein sequence: CASSPPWGWSTEAFF. The chain uses TRBV6-1 and TRBJ1-1; D is unclear. The V gene lost 6 bases and the J gene lost 4 bases, with 18 bases spanning the gap. This CDR3 has 15 residues. Per the germline V gene, CDR1 is MNHNS and CDR2 is SASEGT.

This clonotype occurred many times. The rearrangement links TRBV30 to TRBJ2-3, with TRBD2 matching 7 bases. Germline CDR1 reads GTSNPN; CDR2 reads SVGIG (reference sequence). This CDR3 is 15 amino acids long. With V trimmed by 0 bases and J by 4 bases, 7 bases remained unmatched. CDR3 sequence reads: CAWSVRGGEADTQYF. The CDR3 DNA follows: TGTGCCTGGAGTGTACGCGGGGGTGAGGCAGATACGCAGTATTTT.

This clonotype was recorded at least ten times. The chain links TRBV28 to TRBJ2-7; D remains ambiguous. V lost 2 bases to trimming and J lost 3 bases, with 17 bases between them. This CDR3 contains 16 residues. In germline, CDR1 is MDHEN, CDR2 SYDVKM. This CDR3 is CASSLGSRTNLYEQYV. In DNA form, the CDR3 reads TGTGCCAGCAGTTTAGGCTCTCGGACCAACCTCTACGAGCAGTACGTC.

This clonotype was picked up many times. This chain uses TRBV2 with TRBJ2-1; either TRBD1 or TRBD2 may supply D (5 bases each). This CDR3 comprises 10 residues. CDR1 and CDR2 (germline): SNHLY, FYNNEI. With 8 bases removed from V and 10 bases from J, the gap between germline ends came to 9 bases. The CDR3 bases are TGTGCCAGCGATGGGACCGAGCAGTTCTTC. Protein sequence: CASDGTEQFF.

This clonotype was detected ten times or more. This chain links TRBV12-3 or TRBV12-4 with TRBJ1-2, with D perhaps TRBD1 (6 bases). Trimming stripped 2 bases from V and 6 bases from J, with 10 bases between. CDR3 length: 13 amino acids. This chain's CDR3 is CASSLRYRDGYTF. In DNA, the CDR3 is TGTGCCAGCAGTTTACGTTACAGGGATGGCTACACCTTC.

This clonotype was recorded many times. The rearrangement links TRBV5-1 to TRBJ2-7, with 7 nucleotides matching TRBD1. Germline-derived CDR1 and CDR2 are SGHRS and YFSETQ. The CDR3 covers 19 residues. J was trimmed by 1 base and V by 3 bases; bases with no gene match: 19. The CDR3 is CASSSRTKTRQGSSYEQYF. The CDR3 DNA reads TGCGCCAGCAGCTCAAGAACCAAGACAAGACAGGGTAGTTCCTACGAGCAGTACTTC.

This clonotype was picked up many times. The chain employs TRBV11-2 and TRBJ2-1; D uncertain. This CDR3 has 15 amino acids. The germline V and J ends were trimmed by 3 bases and 5 bases, with 14 bases remaining between them. Germline V CDR1 and CDR2: SGHAT, FQNNGV. For the CDR3, the DNA is TGTGCCAGCAGCTTGGGCCCTAGTGGGGACAATGAGCAGTTCTTC. Translated, it gives CASSLGPSGDNEQFF.